These 9 T cell receptor beta chains were all obtained from the same sample, sequenced in a study of type 1 regulatory T cells. TCRdb fed the reads into MiXCR, producing one record per CDR3 protein. The table lists about 42,000 distinct CDR3 sequences, over 9% of them singletons, with 7% to 9% in the top ten. No cognate antigen is known for these TCRs. Sequenced input: cultured non-Tr1 T cells, either the whole culture or a sorted T cell fraction (not recorded which). Source of these receptors: a human donor in good health.

Comments on this clonotype: This clone may be a read error of a much larger clone one base away. The chain is built from TRBV7-2 and TRBJ2-5; D remains ambiguous. Germline V CDR1 and CDR2: SGHTA, FQGNSA. The CDR3 contains 13 residues. CDR3 loop: CASGLAIQETQYF. CDR3 nucleotides: TGTGCCAGCGGCTTAGCCATACAAGAGACCCAGTACTTC.

Many counts were recorded for this clonotype. The V and J genes are TRBV5-1 and TRBJ2-7, with TRBD1 identical over 7 bases. Germline trimming cut 3 bases from V and 4 bases from J; bases unmatched to any gene: 13. This CDR3 comprises 16 residues. Germline V CDR1 and CDR2: SGHRS, YFSETQ. DNA for the CDR3: TGCGCCAGCAGCTCAATACCGGGACAGATTACTTACGAGCAGTACTTC. Translating it yields CASSSIPGQITYEQYF.

The chain combines TRBV30 with TRBJ1-1; no reliable D call. Germline values: CDR1 GTSNPN, CDR2 SVGIG (reference sequence). The CDR3 is 10 residues long. V shed 4 bases and J shed 4 bases, with 4 bases lying between them. As DNA, the CDR3 is TGTGCCTGGATAGGCACTGAAGCTTTCTTT. Translation gives CAWIGTEAFF.

This clonotype was detected many times. The V call is TRBV20-1, the J call TRBJ2-1; 8 bases are shared with TRBD2. The germline V gene has CDR1 DFQATT and CDR2 SNEGSKA (reference sequence). J was trimmed by 4 bases and V by 1 base; bases with no gene match: 9. The CDR3 has 16 residues. Here the CDR3 reads CSARVPPQRGYNEQFF. The CDR3 DNA is TGCAGTGCTAGAGTTCCCCCCCAGCGGGGGTACAATGAGCAGTTCTTC.

In this sample, this clonotype turned up many times. V is TRBV12-3 or TRBV12-4 and J is TRBJ2-1; TRBD2 is a possible D gene (6 bases). V lost 5 bases and J lost 13, with 15 bases in between. CDR3 length: 12 residues. CDR3 protein: CASSLSGLVQFF. CDR3 DNA sequence: TGTGCCAGCAGTCTCAGCGGGCTAGTTCAGTTCTTC.

This clonotype has ten or more counts. The chain has TRBV5-5 and TRBJ2-5; D perhaps matches TRBD2 (6 bases). CDR1 and CDR2 (germline): SGHKS, YYEKEE (reference sequence). Trimming removed 4 bases at V and 4 bases at J, with 17 bases between. This CDR3 region has 15 residues. The DNA of the CDR3 is TGTGCCAGCAGCCAGGACGTCACCGGGGGAGAGACCCAGTACTTC. This sequence encodes CASSQDVTGGETQYF. The full variable domain, its missing parts supplied by reference TRBV5-5 and TRBJ2-5, is DAGVTQSPTHLIKTRGQQVTLRCSPISGHKSVSWYQQVLGQGPQFIFQYYEKEERGRGNFPDRFSARQFPNYSSELNVNALLLGDSALYLCASSQDVTGGETQYFGPGTRLLVL.

This clonotype has a count of ten or more. V usage is TRBV3-1 and J usage is TRBJ2-2, with TRBD1 identical over 8 bases. The germline gives CDR1 LGHDT, CDR2 YNNKEL (reference sequence). V lost 1 base to trimming and J lost 7 bases; unmatched junction nucleotides: 5. This CDR3 is built from 15 residues. The CDR3 here is CASSQATGAFGELFF. CDR3 DNA sequence: TGTGCCAGCAGCCAAGCGACAGGGGCGTTCGGGGAGCTGTTTTTT.

This clonotype showed up just a few times. V gene TRBV28 combines with J gene TRBJ1-4; D is uncertain. V dropped 3 bases and J dropped 8 bases, with 13 bases sitting between them. This CDR3 has 14 amino acids. Germline V gene sequence: CDR1 MDHEN, CDR2 SYDVKM. CDR3: CASSFQQVPEKLFF. CDR3 bases: TGTGCCAGCAGTTTTCAGCAGGTTCCAGAAAAACTGTTTTTT.

The V call is TRBV20-1, the J call TRBJ1-6, with TRBD1 identical over 10 bases. The germline V gene has CDR1 DFQATT and CDR2 SNEGSKA (reference sequence). The CDR3 is 14 amino acids. With V trimmed by 4 bases and J by 6 bases, 3 bases remained unmatched. The CDR3 protein is CSATTGGPNSPLHF. DNA of the CDR3: TGCAGTGCTACGACAGGGGGCCCTAATTCACCCCTCCACTTT.